The source of this T cell receptor beta chain is a study of blood T cell repertoires in COVID-19. V was pared by 2 bases and J by 3 bases, with 9 bases of the junction left unmatched. The CDR3 has 17 amino acids. Germline-derived CDR1 and CDR2 are MNHEY and SVGEGT. In the original processing: Reference gene primer amplification in the assay estimated nucleated cell counts. TCRdb's table, derived via immunoSEQ multiplex PCR, lists solely in-frame clones and lacks some. D and trimming come from the DNA, and the V and J calls and clone size come from that table. The data hold a few hundred thousand clones, with about 80% observed a single time.

V usage is TRBV6-2 or TRBV6-3 and J usage is TRBJ2-7, with 11 bases aligning to TRBD2. Sequencing was performed on peripheral blood. The sequence derives from a woman between 25 and 40 years old who had recovered from COVID-19. The CDR3 is CASSYGASGRKGYEQYF. In DNA form, the CDR3 reads TGTGCCAGCAGTTACGGGGCTAGCGGGAGGAAGGGCTACGAGCAGTACTTC.